Listed here are 28 T cell receptor beta chains from one sample, sequenced in a study of T cells in Graves' hyperthyroidism and ophthalmopathy. Regions amplified from RNA transcripts were the TCR beta CDR3 regions. The HTBI primer set served for first-round RT-PCR of the TCR CDR3. TCRdb fed the multiplex PCR reads into MiXCR, producing one record per CDR3 protein. Of fewer than 200,000 distinct CDR3 sequences detected, 9.4% appear once; the ten largest clones hold roughly a fifth. Sequenced input: blood. The receptors shown here come from a woman aged 18-35 years with Graves' hyperthyroidism that later progressed to Graves' ophthalmopathy.

This chain uses TRBV20-1 with TRBJ1-2; weak D call: TRBD1 (6 bases). The V gene lost 0 bases and the J gene lost 4 bases, with 12 bases spanning the gap. The germline gives CDR1 DFQATT, CDR2 SNEGSKA (reference sequence). CDR3 length: 14 residues. The CDR3 DNA reads TGCAGTGCTAGAGATCTTCAGGGGCCCTATGGCTACACCTTC. Translating gives CSARDLQGPYGYTF.

At least ten counts were recorded for this clonotype. The CDR3 reads CASIARVNTEAFF. The CDR3 DNA reads as TGTGCCAGTATCGCCAGGGTGAACACTGAAGCTTTCTTT. The rearrangement uses TRBV19 and TRBJ1-1; D is perhaps TRBD1 (5 bases). CDR3 length equals 13 residues. V lost 7 bases and J lost 0, with 9 bases in between. CDR1 LNHDA and CDR2 SQIVND come from the germline V gene (reference sequence).

This clonotype showed up many times. This chain links TRBV20-1 with TRBJ2-7, with D perhaps TRBD2 (6 bases). The CDR3 is 13 residues long. Trimming took off 8 bases at V and 1 base at J, with 15 bases between the two ends. Germline CDR1 DFQATT, CDR2 SNEGSKA (reference sequence). The CDR3 nucleotides read TGCAGTTGCCACCGGGACTCTTCCTACGAGCAGTACTTC. This translates into CSCHRDSSYEQYF.

In its sample, this clonotype was seen many times. The chain recombines TRBV20-1 with TRBJ2-7; TRBD2 matches 9 bases. J gave up 0 bases and V 5 bases, and 2 bases lay outside the gene matches. CDR3 size: 13 residues. CDR1 and CDR2 from the germline V gene are DFQATT and SNEGSKA (reference sequence). The CDR3 spells CSAASGDSYEQYF. The CDR3 region has the DNA TGCAGTGCTGCTAGCGGGGACTCCTACGAGCAGTACTTC.

Ten or more counts support this clonotype. The chain recombines TRBV11-2 with TRBJ2-7; 8 bases are shared with TRBD2. The CDR3 runs 15 residues. Germline trimming cut 5 bases from V and 2 bases from J; bases unmatched to any gene: 8. The germline V gene encodes CDR1 SGHAT and CDR2 FQNNGV. CDR3 nucleotides: TGTGCCAGCAGCCTACTTGGAGCGGGAGCCTACGAGCAGTACTTC. Translated: CASSLLGAGAYEQYF.

The table lists this clonotype with many counts. The rearrangement joins TRBV2 to TRBJ2-1; D uncertain. In germline, CDR1 is SNHLY, CDR2 FYNNEI. The ends were cut back, 0 bases at V and 7 bases at J, with 4 bases in the middle. The CDR3 has 12 residues. This CDR3 reads CASSEAWNEQFF. CDR3 DNA: TGTGCCAGCAGTGAAGCATGGAATGAGCAGTTCTTC.

There are many counts of this clonotype. The chain couples TRBV6-1 to TRBJ2-7, with TRBD1 matching over 11 bases. The V gene end was trimmed by 6 bases and the J gene end by 0 bases; junction bases not matched to a gene: 4. Germline CDR1 MNHNS, CDR2 SASEGT. The length of the CDR3 is 15 residues. This CDR3 is CASSTDRGHSYEQYF. The CDR3 region has the DNA TGTGCCAGCAGCACGGACAGGGGGCACTCCTACGAGCAGTACTTC.

This clonotype has a count of ten or more. The rearrangement uses TRBV19 and TRBJ1-1; 10 bases map to TRBD1. The CDR3 runs to 17 residues. CDR1 is LNHDA, CDR2 SQIVND, per germline (reference sequence). V gave up 1 base and J gave up 1 base; unmatched junction bases: 6. CDR3 coding DNA: TGTGCCAGTAGTATAGCGGGACAGGGGCTCGGGAACACTGAAGCTTTCTTT. Translating it yields CASSIAGQGLGNTEAFF.

This clonotype has ten or more counts. This chain connects TRBV7-3 to TRBJ2-3; 9 nucleotides agree with TRBD2. Germline CDR1 and CDR2: SGHTA and FQGTGA. V lost 4 bases to trimming and J lost 2 bases; unmatched junction nucleotides: 10. This CDR3 has 17 amino acids. This CDR3 is CASSSNSGGLTTDTQYF. CDR3 DNA: TGTGCCAGCAGCTCTAACAGCGGGGGGCTGACCACAGATACGCAGTATTTT.

In this sample, this clonotype turned up many times. The J gene is TRBJ2-3, the V gene TRBV12-3 or TRBV12-4; no clear D. The V end was cut by 6 bases, the J end by 6 bases, with 10 bases between. CDR3 length: 12 residues. Here the CDR3 reads CASRASPDTQYF. In DNA, the CDR3 is TGTGCCAGCAGAGCCTCTCCCGATACGCAGTATTTT.

Many counts were recorded for this clonotype. The chain combines TRBV29-1 with TRBJ1-1; maybe TRBD1 (6 bases). The V gene's germline CDR1 is SQVTM and CDR2 ANQGSEA. V lost 7 bases, J lost 0 bases, and 12 bases lay in between. CDR3 length: 13 residues. The CDR3 protein is CSAGQFLNTEAFF. As DNA, the CDR3 is TGCAGCGCAGGACAGTTCTTGAACACTGAAGCTTTCTTT.

To note about this clonotype: A much more abundant neighbour one base away suggests this may be a read error. V is TRBV7-8 and J is TRBJ2-1, with TRBD2 identical over 14 bases. CDR1 and CDR2 from the germline V gene are SGHVS and FQNEAQ. The CDR3 is made up of 19 amino acids. The DNA of the CDR3 is TGTGTCAGCAGCTCCGGGACTAGCGGGGGAAGGAGCTCCTACAATGAGCAGTTCTTC. This translates into CVSSSGTSGGRSSYNEQFF.

Ten or more counts support this clonotype. The gene calls are TRBV7-6 and TRBJ2-3; no clear D. V was pared by 6 bases and J by 0 bases, with 7 bases between. CDR3 length: 13 amino acids. CDR1 is SGHVS and CDR2 is FNYEAQ in the germline V gene. CDR3 in DNA: TGTGCCAGCAGAGCATTGAGCACAGATACGCAGTATTTT. Translation: CASRALSTDTQYF.

With respect to this clonotype: This may come from a read error, since a much larger clone is one base off. The V gene is TRBV30, the J gene TRBJ2-3; possible D gene TRBD1, 8 bases. CDR3 length: 14 residues. CDR1 is GTSNPN, CDR2 SVGIG, per germline (reference sequence). Written as DNA, the CDR3 is TGTGCCTGGAGTGTACGCAGCGGGACAGGTACGCAGTATTTT. Residues: CAWSVRSGTGTQYF.

The table lists this clonotype with many counts. This chain uses TRBV7-6 with TRBJ1-2; 7 nucleotides line up with TRBD1. The V segment lost 1 base and the J segment 8 bases; nucleotides outside the gene matches: 13. The CDR3 spans 16 residues. CDR1 is SGHVS and CDR2 is FNYEAQ in the germline V gene. The CDR3 DNA reads TGTGCCAGCAGCTTAGTCGGGACAGAGAACGTTGGAGGCTACACCTTC. As protein: CASSLVGTENVGGYTF.

This clonotype turned up a few times. The chain is built from TRBV6-1 and TRBJ2-7, with 8 bases lining up with TRBD1. The V gene's germline CDR1 is MNHNS and CDR2 SASEGT. J lost 6 bases, V lost 2 bases, and 6 bases had no gene match. The CDR3 contains 14 residues. The CDR3 protein is CASSETTGAREQYF. As DNA, the CDR3 is TGTGCCAGCAGTGAAACGACAGGGGCGCGCGAGCAGTACTTC.

This clonotype occurred many times. The rearrangement joins TRBV7-8 to TRBJ2-7; TRBD2 aligns across 12 bases. V lost 4 bases to trimming and J lost 6 bases; unmatched junction nucleotides: 10. Germline CDR1 is SGHVS and CDR2 is FQNEAQ. This CDR3 is 16 amino acids long. As DNA, the CDR3 is TGTGCCAGCAGCTCCTGGACTAGCGGGAAAGTAGGCGAGCAGTACTTC. Protein product: CASSSWTSGKVGEQYF.

With respect to this clonotype: A much more abundant neighbour one base away suggests this may be a read error. This chain connects TRBV6-4 to TRBJ2-6, with D possibly TRBD1 on 6 matching bases. The CDR3 totals 18 residues. Germline V gene data show CDR1 as MRHNA and CDR2 as SNTAGT. This chain's CDR3 is CASTYHRDTHSGANVLAF. As DNA, the CDR3 is TGTGCCAGCACCTACCACCGGGACACACACTCTGGGGCCAACGTCCTGGCTTTC.

In this sample, this clonotype turned up many times. V and J are TRBV20-1 and TRBJ2-1; possible D gene TRBD1, 5 bases. This CDR3 comprises 14 residues. Trimming left V 2 bases short and J 2 bases short, with 10 bases between. Germline CDR1 is DFQATT and CDR2 is SNEGSKA (reference sequence). CDR3 nucleotides: TGCAGTGCTAGACTACAGGTCACCTACAATGAGCAGTTCTTC. This sequence encodes CSARLQVTYNEQFF.

This clonotype was picked up many times. This chain connects TRBV9 to TRBJ1-6; maybe TRBD1 (5 bases). Germline assignment: CDR1 SGDLS and CDR2 YYNGEE. CDR3 length equals 14 residues. V lost 0 bases to trimming and J lost 6 bases, with 7 bases between them. In DNA, the CDR3 is TGTGCCAGCAGCGTAGAGCAGGGTAATTCACCCCTCCACTTT. Encoded protein: CASSVEQGNSPLHF.

V usage is TRBV6-1 and J usage is TRBJ1-2; 10 nucleotides align to TRBD1. Germline V lookup: CDR1 MNHNS, CDR2 SASEGT. The junction had 5 bases not matched to a gene; V was cut back by 6 bases and J by 7 bases. The CDR3 extends over 13 amino acids. DNA of the CDR3: TGTGCCAGCAGGGCCGGGACAGGGGTTGGCTACACCTTC. Residues: CASRAGTGVGYTF.

In its sample, this clonotype was seen many times. J is TRBJ1-2 and V is TRBV16; no clear D gene. V lost 0 bases and J 8 bases, leaving 13 bases between the germline ends. The CDR3 is 14 amino acids. Germline V CDR1 and CDR2: KGHSY, FQNENV. The CDR3 DNA is TGTGCCAGCAGCCAATCGACTCTCCTTGAAGGCTACACCTTC. Its translation is CASSQSTLLEGYTF.

A few counts support this clonotype. As DNA, the CDR3 is TGTGCCAGCAGCTTGTCCGGCTACAATAATTCACCCCTCCACTTT. It yields the protein CASSLSGYNNSPLHF. The chain is built from TRBV7-9 and TRBJ1-6; D is undetermined. The CDR3 has 15 amino acids. The germline V and J ends were trimmed by 3 bases and 5 bases, with 11 bases remaining between them. Per the germline V gene, CDR1 is SEHNR and CDR2 is FQNEAQ (reference sequence).

This chain links TRBV4-1 with TRBJ2-5; TRBD2 agrees at 11 bases. The CDR3 sequence is 17 residues long. V trimming: 1 base; J trimming: 5 bases; junction bases outside the gene matches: 9. The germline gives CDR1 MGHRA, CDR2 YSYEKL. CDR3 sequence reads: CASSQVPSGGSGETQYF. The CDR3 coding sequence is TGCGCCAGCAGCCAAGTGCCTAGCGGGGGGTCAGGGGAGACCCAGTACTTC.

V and J are TRBV5-8 and TRBJ2-3; a possible D gene is TRBD2 (5 bases). There are 15 residues in the CDR3. Looked up from germline, CDR1 is SGHTS and CDR2 is YDEGEE. V lost 3 bases and J lost 0, with 11 bases in between. CDR3 nucleotide sequence: TGTGCCAGCAGCTCGAGGACTGCTAGCACAGATACGCAGTATTTT. As protein: CASSSRTASTDTQYF.

Concerning this clonotype itself: This may be a read error, as it is one base from a much larger clone. The rearrangement links TRBV7-8 to TRBJ2-1; D gene uncertain. This CDR3 contains 13 residues. Per germline, CDR1 SGHVS and CDR2 FQNEAQ. For the CDR3, the DNA is TGTACCAGCAGCTTAGGAATGAGCGTTGAGCAGTTCTTC. Protein: CTSSLGMSVEQFF.

This chain connects TRBV14 to TRBJ1-3; weak D call: TRBD1 (6 bases). Trimming removed 0 bases from V and 3 bases from J, with 18 bases in between. CDR3 size: 18 residues. The germline gives CDR1 SGHDN, CDR2 FVKESK. CDR3 sequence reads: CASSQDVSGAGVGNTIYF. In nucleotides, the CDR3 is TGTGCCAGCAGCCAAGATGTCTCGGGGGCAGGTGTTGGAAACACCATATATTTT.

In its sample, this clonotype was seen many times. The V call is TRBV7-6, the J call TRBJ2-5; TRBD2 agrees at 10 bases. The CDR3 contains 16 residues. Germline values: CDR1 SGHVS, CDR2 FNYEAQ. The V segment lost 5 bases and the J segment 1 base; nucleotides outside the gene matches: 7. CDR3 DNA: TGTGCCAGCAGCCGCGGACTAGCGGAAAGCCAAGAGACCCAGTACTTC. This gives the protein CASSRGLAESQETQYF.